This T cell receptor (beta chain) was observed in a study of cytomegalovirus exposure and HLA in healthy donors. Study overall: Genotyping of 400 or so donors showed that about 83% belonged to the Caucasian-associated ancestry cluster. Overall study findings and caveats: Both high specificity and high sensitivity reportedly marked the classifier's diagnosis of cytomegalovirus status.

To note about this clone: Its antigen is as yet unknown.

Primers: 60 Vbeta forward and 13 Jbeta reverse. The method was immunoSEQ multiplex PCR; TCRdb's version includes in-frame clones alone and lacks a portion of them. In the table there are approximately 200,000 clones, 79% of which are singletons. The length of the CDR3 is 12 residues. From germline, CDR1 is SNHLY and CDR2 FYNNEI. V lost 7 bases and J lost 6, with 11 bases in between. The sequencing sample was made of PBMCs. The V and J genes are TRBV2 and TRBJ2-3, with no clear D. This clonotype originated in a girl aged 10 to 17 in good health and CMV-seropositive. Here the CDR3 reads CASIWRPDTQYF. CDR3 nucleotide sequence: TGTGCCAGCATATGGAGACCCGATACGCAGTATTTT.